Below are 15 T cell receptor beta chains sequenced from a single sample in a study of T cells of healthy individuals. One entry per CDR3 protein, called by TCRdb with MiXCR from the 5' RACE reads. The sample carries nearly 100,000 distinct CDR3 sequences, roughly 15% recorded once. The receptors derive from a human donor in good health.

The J gene is TRBJ1-6, the V gene TRBV15, with TRBD1 matching over 8 bases. V was clipped by 6 bases and J by 7 bases; unmatched bases: 8. CDR3 length equals 15 residues. Germline V gene data show CDR1 as LNHNV and CDR2 as YYDKDF (reference sequence). CDR3 protein: CATRQRGDRNSPLHF. CDR3 sequence (DNA): TGTGCCACCAGGCAACGGGGGGACAGGAATTCACCCCTCCACTTT.

This clonotype showed up many times. The chain has TRBV7-9 and TRBJ2-1, with D tentatively TRBD1 (6 bases). The CDR3 runs to 15 residues. V lost 4 bases and J lost 5, with 15 bases in between. Germline V gene sequence: CDR1 SEHNR, CDR2 FQNEAQ (reference sequence). The CDR3 loop reads CASSSPGHLDNEQFF. In nucleotides, the CDR3 is TGTGCCAGCAGCTCTCCGGGACACCTCGACAATGAGCAGTTCTTC.

This clonotype occurred a few times. V is TRBV28 and J is TRBJ2-3, with 11 bases lining up with TRBD1. Germline CDR1 is MDHEN and CDR2 is SYDVKM. The V and J ends lost 1 base and 8 bases, in that order; junction bases with no gene match: 5. CDR3 length equals 15 residues. CDR3 nucleotides: TGTGCCAGCAGTTTATCTGGGACAGGGGGGGGTACGCAGTATTTT. Residues: CASSLSGTGGGTQYF.

This clonotype was picked up a small number of times. The chain recombines TRBV20-1 with TRBJ2-1, with 10 positions matching TRBD2. Germline loops: CDR1 DFQATT, CDR2 SNEGSKA (reference sequence). CDR3 length: 16 residues. The J segment lost 4 bases and the V segment lost 3 bases, leaving 9 bases of the junction unmatched. CDR3: CSARPTSSGSYNEQFF. CDR3 bases: TGCAGTGCTAGGCCGACCTCTAGCGGGAGTTACAATGAGCAGTTCTTC.

With regard to this clonotype: It may be a read error: a sequence one base away is much more abundant. In DNA, the CDR3 is TGTGCCAGCAGAGCTCCCGGCGTTAGCAATCAGCTCCAGCATTTT. As protein: CASRAPGVSNQLQHF. The rearrangement uses TRBV28 and TRBJ1-5, with D uncertain. Germline loops: CDR1 MDHEN, CDR2 SYDVKM. This CDR3 has 15 amino acids.

This clonotype showed up many times. No DNA is shown, since the ends of the CDR3 on it are uncertain; the CDR3 is the one TCRdb lists. The V gene is TRBV4-3, the J gene TRBJ1-1. The CDR3 length equals 23 residues, ends included. The V gene's germline CDR1 is LGHNA and CDR2 YSLEER. CDR3 loop: CASSQRQVGGEAFFGQGTGEAFF.

This clonotype was seen repeatedly, ten times or more. The rearrangement links TRBV20-1 to TRBJ1-6; no firm D call. With 4 bases removed from V and 7 bases from J, the gap between germline ends came to 14 bases. The CDR3 runs 14 residues. Germline CDR1 reads DFQATT; CDR2 reads SNEGSKA (reference sequence). The DNA for the CDR3 is TGCAGTGCTAAACACGGGCCGGAGAATTCACCCCTCCACTTT. This translates into CSAKHGPENSPLHF.

This clonotype was detected only a few times. The chain joins TRBV5-1 to TRBJ2-5; TRBD2 aligns across 7 bases. The V segment lost 1 base and the J segment 1 base; nucleotides outside the gene matches: 7. The CDR3 extends over 16 amino acids. The germline V gene encodes CDR1 SGHRS and CDR2 YFSETQ. This CDR3 reads CASSLMGRETQETQYF. The CDR3 region has the DNA TGCGCCAGCAGCTTGATGGGGAGGGAAACCCAAGAGACCCAGTACTTC.

The V gene is TRBV20-1, the J gene TRBJ1-6, with D uncertain. CDR1 and CDR2 from the germline V gene are DFQATT and SNEGSKA (reference sequence). There are 17 residues in the CDR3. V shed 0 bases and J shed 6 bases, with 18 bases lying between them. In DNA form, the CDR3 reads TGCAGTGCTAGAGATTTGGCAATTTGGAACCTTAATTCACCCCTCCACTTT. Translated, it gives CSARDLAIWNLNSPLHF.

The genes are TRBV24-1 and TRBJ2-5; D may be TRBD1 (6 bases). The CDR3 loop spans 13 amino acids. Germline V gene lookup returns CDR1 KGHDR and CDR2 SFDVKD. Deletions cut 9 bases from V and 5 bases from J, with 15 bases between. CDR3 residues: CATPYRVEETQYF. The CDR3 nucleotides are TGTGCCACCCCTTACAGGGTCGAGGAGACCCAGTACTTC.

This clonotype occurred a few times. J is TRBJ2-1 and V is TRBV28; TRBD1 matches at 11 bases. This CDR3 region has 14 residues. Trimming at V came to 4 bases and at J to 10 bases, leaving 6 bases not matched to a gene. Germline CDR1 and CDR2: MDHEN and SYDVKM. CDR3 residues: CASSSGTGGGEQFF. The CDR3, as DNA: TGTGCCAGCAGTTCCGGGACAGGGGGAGGCGAGCAGTTCTTC.

This clonotype was detected many times. The rearrangement joins TRBV28 to TRBJ2-1; weak D call: TRBD2 (7 bases). Trimming took 5 bases from V and 7 from J, leaving 18 bases between them. The CDR3 runs to 15 residues. Germline V lookup: CDR1 MDHEN, CDR2 SYDVKM. In DNA form, the CDR3 reads TGTGCCAGCAGTACAAGGGGGGGGCAGGAAAATGAGCAGTTCTTC. Translating it yields CASSTRGGQENEQFF.

This clonotype was counted a few times. The chain joins TRBV20-1 to TRBJ2-7, with no clear D. The CDR3 covers 12 residues. Germline V gene lookup returns CDR1 DFQATT and CDR2 SNEGSKA (reference sequence). V was trimmed by 3 bases and J by 2 bases, leaving 8 bases between them. The CDR3: CSAREGTYEQYF. CDR3 DNA: TGCAGTGCTAGGGAAGGGACCTACGAGCAGTACTTC.

Here the CDR3 DNA reads TGTGCCAGCAGCCCTCTCGGCCCATCGGCCTACAATGAGCAGTTCTTC. It encodes CASSPLGPSAYNEQFF. The rearrangement links TRBV7-2 to TRBJ2-1; D is uncertain. Per germline, CDR1 SGHTA and CDR2 FQGNSA. V lost 5 bases and J 2 bases, leaving 16 bases between the germline ends. The length of the CDR3 is 16 residues.

The table lists this clonotype with a few counts. The chain links TRBV7-9 to TRBJ2-3, with D possibly matching TRBD2 (5 bases). The CDR3 spans 15 residues. The germline V gene encodes CDR1 SEHNR and CDR2 FQNEAQ (reference sequence). The germline V and J ends were trimmed by 3 bases and 4 bases, with 14 bases remaining between them. The CDR3: CASSFSGPGSDTQYF. For the CDR3, the DNA is TGTGCCAGCAGCTTCAGCGGCCCGGGATCAGATACGCAGTATTTT. Drawing the rest from reference TRBV7-9 and TRBJ2-3, the complete variable domain is DTGVSQNPRHKITKRGQNVTFRCDPISEHNRLYWYRQTLGQGPEFLTYFQNEAQLEKSRLLSDRFSAERPKGSFSTLEIQRTEQGDSAMYLCASSFSGPGSDTQYFGPGTRLTVL.